Below are 29 T cell receptor beta chains sequenced from a single sample in a study of blood T cells in healthy people across ages. A second about 7 to 11 cycle PCR used barcoded and J-beta primers. One entry per CDR3 protein results from TCRdb running MiXCR on the 5' RACE reads. In the table there are some 1.4 million distinct CDR3 sequences, approximately 42% of which are singletons. Sequenced: blood. These receptors were collected from a woman aged 18-29 years in good health.

This chain links TRBV5-1 with TRBJ1-2; perhaps TRBD1 as D (5 bases). This CDR3 is built from 15 residues. Trimming cost V 4 bases and J 3 bases, with 16 bases left between them. Germline loops: CDR1 SGHRS, CDR2 YFSETQ. CDR3 residues: CASSVTTGTHYGYTF. CDR3 bases: TGCGCCAGCAGCGTTACTACCGGGACTCACTATGGCTACACCTTC.

The CDR3 region is CSGLGGETQYF. CDR3 in DNA: TGCAGTGGGTTAGGAGGGGAGACCCAGTACTTC. V and J are TRBV20-1 and TRBJ2-5, with D perhaps TRBD2 (6 bases). CDR3 size: 11 residues. Germline loops: CDR1 DFQATT, CDR2 SNEGSKA (reference sequence). Trimming took off 7 bases at V and 5 bases at J, with 11 bases between the two ends.

This clonotype was found a few times. The CDR3 loop reads CASRRDGREGLNEQYF. In nucleotides, the CDR3 is TGTGCCAGCAGACGAGACGGGCGGGAGGGCCTCAACGAGCAGTACTTC. This chain joins TRBV6-6 and TRBJ2-7, with TRBD2 matching 9 bases. In germline, CDR1 is MNHNY, CDR2 SVGAGI (reference sequence). The junction had 14 bases not matched to a gene; V was cut back by 6 bases and J by 5 bases. This CDR3 comprises 16 residues.

V gene TRBV4-1 combines with J gene TRBJ2-5; unclear D gene. The CDR3 loop spans 16 amino acids. Trimming cost V 4 bases and J 11 bases, with 26 bases left between them. Germline CDR1 is MGHRA and CDR2 is YSYEKL. Here the CDR3 DNA reads TGCGCCAGCAGCCCCCGACGCAGTGCAGGATACAATGAGCAGTACTTC. It translates to CASSPRRSAGYNEQYF.

This clonotype has only a few counts. The chain has TRBV7-2 and TRBJ2-7; D not resolved. This CDR3 is built from 13 residues. From germline, CDR1 is SGHTA and CDR2 FQGNSA. Trimming pared 7 bases from V and 5 bases from J, leaving 15 bases between. The CDR3 region has the DNA TGTGCCAGCACCTTGTATTTGGCTGACGAGCAGTACTTC. This sequence encodes CASTLYLADEQYF.

This clonotype was seen more than once but under ten times. This chain connects TRBV10-3 to TRBJ2-1; 7 nucleotides align to TRBD2. Germline CDR1 ENHRY, CDR2 SYGVKD. The CDR3 totals 19 residues. V lost 0 bases to trimming and J lost 4 bases; unmatched junction nucleotides: 15. As DNA, the CDR3 is TGTGCCATCAGTGAGTCGATTCCCGAAGCGGGACGAAGATACAATGAGCAGTTCTTC. Amino acids: CAISESIPEAGRRYNEQFF.

V gene TRBV12-3 or TRBV12-4 combines with J gene TRBJ2-7; D is possibly TRBD2 (6 bases). The V end lost 3 bases, the J end lost 4 bases, and 19 bases lay between the germline ends. This CDR3 is built from 16 residues. The CDR3 region is CASSLGDGGLSYEQYF. CDR3 DNA: TGTGCCAGCAGTTTGGGGGACGGGGGACTCTCATACGAGCAGTACTTC.

The J gene is TRBJ2-1, the V gene TRBV7-9; TRBD2 might be the D (8 bases). The CDR3 is 17 amino acids. V was cut by 5 bases and J by 5 bases, with 22 bases left in between. Germline CDR1 and CDR2: SEHNR and FQNEAQ (reference sequence). CDR3 DNA: TGTGCCAGCAGCCCAGGGGGGAGCGGGAGAAGGGACAATGAGCAGTTCTTC. It translates to CASSPGGSGRRDNEQFF.

This clonotype has more than one count but fewer than ten. The chain recombines TRBV3-1 with TRBJ1-2, with D perhaps matching TRBD1 (5 bases). The CDR3 contains 15 residues. V was cut by 0 bases and J by 5 bases, with 13 bases left in between. Germline V lookup: CDR1 LGHDT, CDR2 YNNKEL (reference sequence). DNA of the CDR3: TGTGCCAGCAGCCAAGATGGGTCAGGGCGGTATGGCTACACCTTC. Translating it yields CASSQDGSGRYGYTF.

This clonotype was counted a few times. The chain has TRBV5-1 and TRBJ1-1; 8 nucleotides match TRBD1. CDR1 and CDR2 from the germline V gene are SGHRS and YFSETQ. J was trimmed by 2 bases and V by 3 bases; bases with no gene match: 3. The CDR3 is made up of 14 amino acids. CDR3 DNA: TGCGCCAGCAGCTCAGGGGGCGTAAACACTGAAGCTTTCTTT. It codes for CASSSGGVNTEAFF.

This clonotype appeared a few times. The chain links TRBV6-1 to TRBJ2-7; 10 bases map to TRBD2. Germline CDR1 reads MNHNS; CDR2 reads SASEGT. V lost 4 bases, J lost 4 bases, and 13 bases stayed unmatched. The CDR3 loop spans 17 amino acids. CDR3: CASSAASGGILKYEQYF. Written as DNA, the CDR3 is TGTGCCAGCAGTGCTGCTAGCGGGGGAATACTAAAGTACGAGCAGTACTTC.

This chain links TRBV10-3 with TRBJ1-3; D remains ambiguous. The CDR3 is made up of 13 amino acids. Trimming shortened V by 2 bases and J by 7 bases, and 9 bases separated the two germline ends. Germline CDR1 is ENHRY and CDR2 is SYGVKD. The CDR3 sequence is CAISEALTNTIYF. The DNA of the CDR3 is TGTGCCATCAGTGAGGCATTGACCAACACCATATATTTT.

This chain links TRBV18 with TRBJ2-3; 13 bases are a match to TRBD2. The CDR3 extends over 17 amino acids. In germline, CDR1 is KGHSH, CDR2 LQKENI. After removal of 0 bases from V and 6 bases from J, the junction contained 6 bases not matched to a gene. CDR3 nucleotides: TGTGCCAGCTCACCACCGGGGACTAGCGGGGCGTCGGATACGCAGTATTTT. Amino acids: CASSPPGTSGASDTQYF.

The table lists this clonotype with a few counts. The gene calls are TRBV5-1 and TRBJ2-7; weak D call: TRBD2 (6 bases). The J call may be in error: the DNA end matches TRBJ2-5 better. CDR3 length: 16 residues. The germline gives CDR1 SGHRS, CDR2 YFSETQ. CDR3 sequence reads: CASSLAGGLASQTQYF. The CDR3 DNA sequence: TGCGCCAGCAGCTTGGCCGGAGGGCTAGCATCCCAGACCCAGTACTTC.

A remark on this clonotype: A clone one base away is much larger, so this may be a read error. The chain combines TRBV11-2 with TRBJ2-7, with unresolved D. V was pared by 2 bases and J by 0 bases, with 17 bases between. Germline assignment: CDR1 SGHAT and CDR2 FQNNGV. This CDR3 spans 17 amino acids. CDR3 DNA sequence: TGTGCCAGCAGCTTATCGCCCGCTTCGAAAAGCTCCTACGAGCAGTACTTC. It specifies CASSLSPASKSSYEQYF.

The rearrangement joins TRBV3-1 to TRBJ1-1; D is possibly TRBD1 (6 bases). Germline CDR1 reads LGHDT; CDR2 reads YNNKEL (reference sequence). Trimming cost V 4 bases and J 0 bases, with 18 bases left between them. The CDR3 is 17 residues long. CDR3 nucleotides: TGTGCCAGCAGCCCTATAGGCAGGGGTGGGATGAACACTGAAGCTTTCTTT. Its translation: CASSPIGRGGMNTEAFF.

This clonotype has only a few counts. The rearrangement uses TRBV12-3 or TRBV12-4 and TRBJ2-1; the match to TRBD2 covers 7 bases. The V and J ends lost 3 bases and 3 bases, in that order; junction bases with no gene match: 17. The length of the CDR3 is 19 residues. The CDR3 is CASSFPGRQWEGHYNEQFF. In DNA form, the CDR3 reads TGTGCCAGCAGTTTCCCCGGTCGGCAGTGGGAGGGCCACTACAATGAGCAGTTCTTC.

J is TRBJ1-1 and V is TRBV27, with 11 positions matching TRBD1. CDR1 is MNHEY and CDR2 is SMNVEV in the germline V gene (reference sequence). The CDR3 consists of 16 residues. V lost 3 bases and J lost 5; bases outside the gene matches: 8. The CDR3 loop is CASSFGQGALSTEAFF. CDR3 DNA sequence: TGTGCCAGCAGTTTCGGACAGGGGGCGTTGAGTACTGAAGCTTTCTTT.

This chain joins TRBV6-1 and TRBJ2-5; D not resolved. The CDR3 is 14 amino acids. Germline CDR1 and CDR2: MNHNS and SASEGT. Trimming stripped 8 bases from V and 5 bases from J, with 18 bases between. CDR3 residues: CASRKLGSRETQYF. The CDR3 DNA reads TGTGCCAGCCGCAAACTCGGGTCCAGGGAGACCCAGTACTTC.

This sequence joins TRBV25-1 and TRBJ2-1; 11 bases line up with TRBD2. This CDR3 has 17 residues. With V trimmed by 0 bases and J by 6 bases, 7 bases remained unmatched. Germline CDR1 MGHDK, CDR2 SYGVNS. This CDR3 reads CASSEYRTSGGSNEQFF. The DNA for the CDR3 is TGTGCCAGCAGTGAATACCGAACTAGCGGGGGAAGCAATGAGCAGTTCTTC.

The chain links TRBV7-9 to TRBJ1-1; no clear D. V shed 8 bases and J shed 1 base, with 8 bases lying between them. Germline CDR1 is SEHNR and CDR2 is FQNEAQ (reference sequence). CDR3 size: 12 residues. The CDR3 is CASPAGNTEAFF. The DNA for the CDR3 is TGTGCCAGCCCGGCGGGGAACACTGAAGCTTTCTTT.

CDR3 loop: CASSHLPQGISNQPQHF. The CDR3 DNA follows: TGTGCCAGCAGCCACCTACCCCAGGGGATTAGCAATCAGCCCCAGCATTTT. The chain links TRBV4-2 to TRBJ1-5; tentative D call: TRBD1 (6 bases). The germline V gene encodes CDR1 LGHNA and CDR2 YNFKEQ. This CDR3 comprises 17 residues. V gave up 3 bases and J gave up 0 bases, with 15 bases separating them.

The rearrangement joins TRBV7-2 to TRBJ2-6; possible D gene TRBD2, 6 bases. Germline CDR1 and CDR2: SGHTA and FQGNSA. V shed 4 bases and J shed 4 bases, with 11 bases lying between them. This CDR3 contains 15 residues. The chain's CDR3 is CASSSRDVGANVLTF. CDR3 DNA: TGTGCCAGCAGCTCGCGGGATGTGGGGGCCAACGTCCTGACTTTC. Filled out from reference TRBV7-2 and TRBJ2-6, the complete variable domain reads GAGVSQSPSNKVTEKGKDVELRCDPISGHTALYWYRQSLGQGLEFLIYFQGNSAPDKSGLPSDRFSAERTGGSVSTLTIQRTQQEDSAVYLCASSSRDVGANVLTFGAGSRLTVL.

The chain employs TRBV20-1 and TRBJ2-1; TRBD2 matches 15 bases. The CDR3 spans 19 residues. Germline trimming cut 4 bases from V and 0 bases from J; bases unmatched to any gene: 10. Germline V lookup: CDR1 DFQATT, CDR2 SNEGSKA (reference sequence). The DNA for the CDR3 is TGCAGTGCTATATCCTTAGGACTAGCGGGGGGGAGCTCCTACAATGAGCAGTTCTTC. This codes for CSAISLGLAGGSSYNEQFF.

This chain uses TRBV3-1 with TRBJ2-7; TRBD2 agrees at 10 bases. V shed 1 base and J 1 base; nucleotides not matched to a gene: 7. Germline V lookup: CDR1 LGHDT, CDR2 YNNKEL (reference sequence). The CDR3 sequence is 17 residues long. CDR3 DNA: TGTGCCAGCAGCCAAGCTTTCGGACTAGCGGAGTCCTACGAGCAGTACTTC. Its translation: CASSQAFGLAESYEQYF.

This clonotype was detected a few times. The chain's CDR3 is CASSQEGGGSDIQYF. CDR3 bases: TGTGCCAGCAGCCAAGAGGGAGGGGGTTCGGACATTCAGTACTTC. The V and J genes are TRBV3-1 and TRBJ2-4, with D perhaps matching TRBD2 (7 bases). The CDR3 runs 15 residues. In germline, CDR1 is LGHDT, CDR2 YNNKEL (reference sequence). Trimming removed 0 bases from V and 8 bases from J, with 14 bases in between. The whole variable domain, filled in from reference TRBV3-1 and TRBJ2-4, reads DTAVSQTPKYLVTQMGNDKSIKCEQNLGHDTMYWYKQDSKKFLKIMFSYNNKELIINETVPNRFSPKSPDKAHLNLHINSLELGDSAVYFCASSQEGGGSDIQYFGAGTRLSVL.

This clonotype showed up many times. The V call is TRBV27, the J call TRBJ2-1; D gene unclear. Germline CDR1 reads MNHEY; CDR2 reads SMNVEV (reference sequence). This CDR3 region has 14 residues. Trimming shortened V by 3 bases and J by 0 bases, and 6 bases separated the two germline ends. CDR3 DNA: TGTGCCAGCAGTTTCTCGAGCTCCTACAATGAGCAGTTCTTC. Residues: CASSFSSSYNEQFF.

The chain uses TRBV29-1 and TRBJ2-1; TRBD1 is a possible D gene (5 bases). Deletions cut 7 bases from V and 0 bases from J, with 25 bases between. Germline V gene sequence: CDR1 SQVTM, CDR2 ANQGSEA. The CDR3 is made up of 18 amino acids. The CDR3 sequence: CSGFPDHLGRSSYNEQFF. In DNA, the CDR3 is TGCAGCGGTTTTCCCGATCATTTGGGGCGGTCCTCCTACAATGAGCAGTTCTTC.

This clonotype came up a few times. This rearrangement joins TRBV5-5 to TRBJ2-7, with D possibly being TRBD1 (5 bases). The CDR3 has 15 residues. V lost 4 bases and J lost 3, with 17 bases in between. Germline V gene sequence: CDR1 SGHKS, CDR2 YYEKEE (reference sequence). The CDR3 is CASSPRQPTYYEQYF. DNA of the CDR3: TGTGCCAGCAGCCCAAGACAGCCTACCTACTACGAGCAGTACTTC.